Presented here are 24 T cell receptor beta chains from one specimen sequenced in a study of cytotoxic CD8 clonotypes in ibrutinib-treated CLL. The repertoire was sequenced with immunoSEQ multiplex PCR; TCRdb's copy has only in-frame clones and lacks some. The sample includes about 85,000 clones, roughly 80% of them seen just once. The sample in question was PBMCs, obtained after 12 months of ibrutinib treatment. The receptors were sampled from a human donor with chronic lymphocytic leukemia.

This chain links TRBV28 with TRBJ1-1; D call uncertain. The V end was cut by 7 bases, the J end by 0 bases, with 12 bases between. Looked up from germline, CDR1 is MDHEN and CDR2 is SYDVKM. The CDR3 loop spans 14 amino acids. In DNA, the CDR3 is TGTGCCAGCATAGATGGTGGGCTGAACACTGAAGCTTTCTTT. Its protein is CASIDGGLNTEAFF. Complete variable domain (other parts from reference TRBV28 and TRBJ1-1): DVKVTQSSRYLVKRTGEKVFLECVQDMDHENMFWYRQDPGLGLRLIYFSYDVKMKEKGDIPEGYSVSREKKERFSLILESASTNQTSMYLCASIDGGLNTEAFFGQGTRLTVV.

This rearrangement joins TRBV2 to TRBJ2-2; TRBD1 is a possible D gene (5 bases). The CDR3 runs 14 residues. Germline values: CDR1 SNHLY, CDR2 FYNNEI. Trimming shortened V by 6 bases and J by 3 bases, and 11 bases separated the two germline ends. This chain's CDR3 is CASSPRVDTGELFF. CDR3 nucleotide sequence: TGTGCCAGCAGCCCCAGGGTGGACACCGGGGAGCTGTTTTTT. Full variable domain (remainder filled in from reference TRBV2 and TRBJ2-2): EPEVTQTPSHQVTQMGQEVILRCVPISNHLYFYWYRQILGQKVEFLVSFYNNEISEKSEIFDDQFSVERPDGSNFTLKIRSTKLEDSAMYFCASSPRVDTGELFFGEGSRLTVL.

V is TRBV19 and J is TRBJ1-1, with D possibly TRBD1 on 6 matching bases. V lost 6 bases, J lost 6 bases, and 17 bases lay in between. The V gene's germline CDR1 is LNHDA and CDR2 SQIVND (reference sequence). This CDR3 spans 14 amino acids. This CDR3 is CASRQGMGGAEAFF. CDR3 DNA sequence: TGTGCCAGTAGACAGGGCATGGGGGGCGCTGAAGCTTTCTTT.

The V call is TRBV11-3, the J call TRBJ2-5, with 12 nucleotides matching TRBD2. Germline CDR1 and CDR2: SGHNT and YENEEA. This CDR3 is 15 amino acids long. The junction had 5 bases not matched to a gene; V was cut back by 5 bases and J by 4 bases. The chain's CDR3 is CASSLGTSGLETQYF. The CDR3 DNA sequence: TGTGCCAGCAGCCTCGGGACTAGCGGGTTAGAGACCCAGTACTTC.

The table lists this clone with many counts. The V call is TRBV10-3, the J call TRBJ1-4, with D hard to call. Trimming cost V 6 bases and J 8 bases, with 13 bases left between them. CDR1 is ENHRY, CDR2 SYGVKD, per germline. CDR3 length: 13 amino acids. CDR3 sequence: CAIREAPREKLFF. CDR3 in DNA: TGTGCCATCAGGGAGGCACCACGAGAAAAACTGTTTTTT.

The CDR3 reads CASSLGRAGELGSPLHF. In DNA form, the CDR3 reads TGTGCCAGCAGCTTGGGGCGTGCAGGGGAGTTGGGTTCACCCCTCCACTTT. This chain joins TRBV5-4 and TRBJ1-6, with TRBD1 as a possible D gene (6 bases). This CDR3 has 17 residues. Germline V gene sequence: CDR1 SGHNT, CDR2 YYREEE (reference sequence). Trimming removed 0 bases from V and 9 bases from J, with 19 bases in between.

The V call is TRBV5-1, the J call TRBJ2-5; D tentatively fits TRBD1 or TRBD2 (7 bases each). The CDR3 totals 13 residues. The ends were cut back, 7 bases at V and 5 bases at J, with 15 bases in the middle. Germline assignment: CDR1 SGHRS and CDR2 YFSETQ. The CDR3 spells CASRRGGSETQYF. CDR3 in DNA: TGCGCCAGCCGCAGGGGGGGGTCTGAGACCCAGTACTTC.

The DNA of the CDR3 is TGTGCCAGCAGCCAACCCTGGCTCTACGAGCAGTACTTC. As protein: CASSQPWLYEQYF. The genes are TRBV14 and TRBJ2-7; no firm D call. The CDR3 is 13 residues long. The V gene's germline CDR1 is SGHDN and CDR2 FVKESK. Between the trimmed V and J ends, which lost 2 bases and 3 bases, there was a span of 8 bases.

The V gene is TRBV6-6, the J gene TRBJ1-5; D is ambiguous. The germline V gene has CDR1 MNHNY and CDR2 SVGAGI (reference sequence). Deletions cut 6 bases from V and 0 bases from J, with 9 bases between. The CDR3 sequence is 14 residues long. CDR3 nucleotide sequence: TGTGCCAGCAGCCCGGGGAATAGCAATCAGCCCCAGCATTTT. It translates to CASSPGNSNQPQHF.

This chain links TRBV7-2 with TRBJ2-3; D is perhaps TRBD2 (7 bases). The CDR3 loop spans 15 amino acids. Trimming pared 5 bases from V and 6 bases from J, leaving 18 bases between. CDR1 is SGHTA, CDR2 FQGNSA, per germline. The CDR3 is CASSPVGRGPDTQYF. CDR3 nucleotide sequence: TGTGCCAGCAGCCCAGTAGGGCGGGGGCCGGATACGCAGTATTTT.

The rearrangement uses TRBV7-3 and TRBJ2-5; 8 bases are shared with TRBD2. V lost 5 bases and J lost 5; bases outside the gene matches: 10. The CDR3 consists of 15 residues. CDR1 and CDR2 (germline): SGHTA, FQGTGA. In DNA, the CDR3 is TGTGCCAGCAGCCCCGCCGGGGGGGCGGGGGAGACCCAGTACTTC. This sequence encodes CASSPAGGAGETQYF.

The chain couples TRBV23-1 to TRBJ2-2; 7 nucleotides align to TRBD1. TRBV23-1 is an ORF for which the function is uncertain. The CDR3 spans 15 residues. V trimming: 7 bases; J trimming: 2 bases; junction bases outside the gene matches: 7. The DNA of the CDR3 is TGCGCCAGCACCGCCGGGGACAGTAACACCGGGGAGCTGTTTTTT. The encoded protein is CASTAGDSNTGELFF.

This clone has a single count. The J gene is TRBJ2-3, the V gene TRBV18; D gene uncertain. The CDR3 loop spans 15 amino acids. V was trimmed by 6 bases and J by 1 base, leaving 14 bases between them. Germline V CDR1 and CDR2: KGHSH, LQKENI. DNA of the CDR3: TGTGCCAGCTCCCCCGACCCGTGGGGCACAGATACGCAGTATTTT. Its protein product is CASSPDPWGTDTQYF.

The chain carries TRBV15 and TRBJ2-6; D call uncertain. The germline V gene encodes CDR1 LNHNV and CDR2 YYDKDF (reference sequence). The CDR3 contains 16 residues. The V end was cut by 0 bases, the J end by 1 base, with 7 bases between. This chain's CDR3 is CATSRDFESGANVLTF. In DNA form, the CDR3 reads TGTGCCACCAGCAGAGATTTCGAGTCTGGGGCCAACGTCCTGACTTTC. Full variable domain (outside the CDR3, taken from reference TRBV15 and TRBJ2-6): DAMVIQNPRYQVTQFGKPVTLSCSQTLNHNVMYWYQQKSSQAPKLLFHYYDKDFNNEADTPDNFQSRRPNTSFCFLDIRSPGLGDTAMYLCATSRDFESGANVLTFGAGSRLTVL.

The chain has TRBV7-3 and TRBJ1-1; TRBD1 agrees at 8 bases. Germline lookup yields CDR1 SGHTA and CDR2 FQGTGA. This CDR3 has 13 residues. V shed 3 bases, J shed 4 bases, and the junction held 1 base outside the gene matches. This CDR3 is CASSLTGVTEAFF. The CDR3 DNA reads TGTGCCAGCAGCTTGACAGGGGTCACTGAAGCTTTCTTT. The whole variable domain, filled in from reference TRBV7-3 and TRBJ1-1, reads GAGVSQTPSNKVTEKGKYVELRCDPISGHTALYWYRQSLGQGPEFLIYFQGTGAADDSGLPNDRFFAVRPEGSVSTLKIQRTERGDSAVYLCASSLTGVTEAFFGQGTRLTVV.

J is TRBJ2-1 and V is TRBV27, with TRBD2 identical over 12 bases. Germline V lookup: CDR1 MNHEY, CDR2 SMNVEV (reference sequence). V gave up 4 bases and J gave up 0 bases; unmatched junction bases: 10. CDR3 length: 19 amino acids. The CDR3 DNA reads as TGTGCCAGCAGTTCCCCGGGACTAGCGGGTCCGAGCTCCTACAATGAGCAGTTCTTC. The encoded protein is CASSSPGLAGPSSYNEQFF.

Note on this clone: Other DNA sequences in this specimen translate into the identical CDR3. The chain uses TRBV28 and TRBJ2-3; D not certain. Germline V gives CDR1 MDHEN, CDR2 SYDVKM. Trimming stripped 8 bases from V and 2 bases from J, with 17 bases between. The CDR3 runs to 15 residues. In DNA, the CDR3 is TGTGCCAGCCCCCCGCGGCAAGGAGACACAGATACGCAGTATTTT. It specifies CASPPRQGDTDTQYF.

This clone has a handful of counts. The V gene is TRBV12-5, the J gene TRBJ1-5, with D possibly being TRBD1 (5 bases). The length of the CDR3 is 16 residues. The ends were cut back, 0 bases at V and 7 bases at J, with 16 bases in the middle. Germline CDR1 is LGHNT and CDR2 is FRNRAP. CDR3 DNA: TGTGCTAGTGGTTTGGTATCCCAGGGCCCGCGCCAGCCCCAGCATTTT. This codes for CASGLVSQGPRQPQHF.

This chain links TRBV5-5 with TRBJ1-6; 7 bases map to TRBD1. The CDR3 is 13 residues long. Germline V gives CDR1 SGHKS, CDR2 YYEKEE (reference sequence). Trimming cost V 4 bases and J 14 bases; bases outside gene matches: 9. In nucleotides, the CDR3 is TGTGCCAGCAGCCCGGCCCCCGACAGGGCCCTCCACTTT. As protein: CASSPAPDRALHF. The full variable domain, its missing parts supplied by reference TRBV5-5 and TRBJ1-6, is DAGVTQSPTHLIKTRGQQVTLRCSPISGHKSVSWYQQVLGQGPQFIFQYYEKEERGRGNFPDRFSARQFPNYSSELNVNALLLGDSALYLCASSPAPDRALHFGNGTRLTVT.

The CDR3 sequence is CASSQDAPTRGGTGELFF. The CDR3 region has the DNA TGCGCCAGCAGCCAAGATGCCCCGACCAGGGGAGGGACCGGGGAGCTGTTTTTT. The chain uses TRBV4-3 and TRBJ2-2, with D possibly being TRBD2 (7 bases). The CDR3 totals 18 residues. Trimming took off 0 bases at V and 5 bases at J, with 19 bases between the two ends. CDR1 and CDR2 (germline): LGHNA, YSLEER.

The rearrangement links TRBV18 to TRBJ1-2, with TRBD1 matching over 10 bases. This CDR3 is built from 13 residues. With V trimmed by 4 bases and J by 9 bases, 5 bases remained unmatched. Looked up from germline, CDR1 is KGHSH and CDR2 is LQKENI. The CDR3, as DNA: TGTGCCAGCTCACAGGGACAGGGGAATCGCTACACCTTC. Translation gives CASSQGQGNRYTF.

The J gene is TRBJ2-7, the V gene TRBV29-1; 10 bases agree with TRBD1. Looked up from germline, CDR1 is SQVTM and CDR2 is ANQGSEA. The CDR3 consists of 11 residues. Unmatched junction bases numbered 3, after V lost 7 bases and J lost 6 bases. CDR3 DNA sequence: TGCAGCGCCGACAGGGGGCGCGAGCAGTACTTC. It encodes CSADRGREQYF.

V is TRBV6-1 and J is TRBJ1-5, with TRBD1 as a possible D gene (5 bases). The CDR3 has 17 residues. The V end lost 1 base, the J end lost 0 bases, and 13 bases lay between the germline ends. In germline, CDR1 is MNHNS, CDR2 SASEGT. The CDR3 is CASSEGGASDSNQPQHF. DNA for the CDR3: TGTGCCAGCAGTGAAGGGGGCGCCAGCGATAGCAATCAGCCCCAGCATTTT.

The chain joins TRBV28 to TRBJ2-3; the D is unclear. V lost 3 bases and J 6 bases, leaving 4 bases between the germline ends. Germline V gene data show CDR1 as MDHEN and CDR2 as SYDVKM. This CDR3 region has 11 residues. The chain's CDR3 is CASSFGDTQYF. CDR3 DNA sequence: TGTGCCAGCAGTTTCGGGGATACGCAGTATTTT.